Reported below is one T cell receptor beta chain. Its antigen remains unknown. This entry is derived from a study of cytomegalovirus exposure and HLA in healthy donors. General study results and limits: Specificity of a few CMV-associated chains for CMV antigens was verified in vitro. The study put 160 or so TCR beta chains on its list as cytomegalovirus-associated. Later on, a genetic analysis was performed. It linked a missense variant in DCLRE1C with V- and J-gene trimming of TCR beta.

The primer mix had 60 Vbeta and 13 Jbeta primers. Produced via immunoSEQ multiplex PCR; TCRdb's table is partial and in-frame only. The sample gives more than 100,000 clones, approximately 60% of which show up once; 2% to 2.5% is in the top ten. This CDR3 comprises 15 residues. Looked up from germline, CDR1 is LNHDA and CDR2 is SQIVND (reference sequence). Between the trimmed V and J ends, which lost 9 bases and 4 bases, there was a span of 21 bases. The source of this sequence is a woman in her thirties or forties in good health and CMV-seronegative. The chain combines TRBV19 with TRBJ1-2; a weak D match, TRBD1 (6 bases). The sequenced sample was PBMCs. The CDR3 loop is CASQKLGGRPYGYTF. For the CDR3, the DNA is TGTGCCAGCCAGAAACTTGGGGGCCGACCCTATGGCTACACCTTC.